Below, 27 T cell receptor beta chains from the same sample are listed, as sequenced in a study of identifying expanded T cells in peripheral blood. Assay: immunoSEQ multiplex PCR; the TCRdb copy retains only in-frame clones and omits some. The top ten clones hold 7% to 9% of a sample with about 110,000 clones, roughly nine tenths of them seen once. The source material was blood. These receptors all come from a person aged 18-70 years in good health.

The rearrangement uses TRBV29-1 and TRBJ2-5, with D possibly being TRBD2 (6 bases). V lost 3 bases and J lost 0, with 8 bases in between. The CDR3 has 13 amino acids. Looked up from germline, CDR1 is SQVTM and CDR2 is ANQGSEA. CDR3 DNA sequence: TGCAGCGTTGAGCTAGCGTACCAAGAGACCCAGTACTTC. Its translation is CSVELAYQETQYF.

This clone was observed a few times. The rearrangement joins TRBV19 to TRBJ1-2; 9 positions match TRBD1. V trimming: 5 bases; J trimming: 5 bases; junction bases outside the gene matches: 9. Per germline, CDR1 LNHDA and CDR2 SQIVND (reference sequence). The CDR3 totals 15 residues. CDR3 residues: CASSAPRDRDYGYTF. DNA of the CDR3: TGTGCCAGTAGTGCCCCCCGGGACAGGGATTATGGCTACACCTTC. Full variable domain (remainder filled in from reference TRBV19 and TRBJ1-2): DGGITQSPKYLFRKEGQNVTLSCEQNLNHDAMYWYRQDPGQGLRLIYYSQIVNDFQKGDIAEGYSVSREKKESFPLTVTSAQKNPTAFYLCASSAPRDRDYGYTFGSGTRLTVV.

The chain combines TRBV4-1 with TRBJ1-6; D uncertain. CDR3 length equals 13 residues. CDR1 and CDR2 from the germline V gene are MGHRA and YSYEKL. The V end lost 3 bases, the J end lost 10 bases, and 10 bases lay between the germline ends. CDR3 nucleotides: TGCGCCAGCAGCCAGCTGCAGGTATCACCCCTCCACTTT. Its translation is CASSQLQVSPLHF.

The chain has TRBV11-2 and TRBJ1-2; D not resolved. V gave up 1 base and J gave up 8 bases, with 8 bases separating them. CDR1 and CDR2 from the germline V gene are SGHAT and FQNNGV. The CDR3 contains 12 residues. CDR3 residues: CASSLAPGGYTF. The CDR3 nucleotides read TGTGCCAGCAGCTTAGCCCCTGGGGGCTACACCTTC.

The rearrangement joins TRBV9 to TRBJ1-1; the match to TRBD1 covers 8 bases. V gave up 3 bases and J gave up 4 bases; unmatched junction bases: 8. Germline assignment: CDR1 SGDLS and CDR2 YYNGEE. The CDR3 loop spans 15 amino acids. This CDR3 reads CASSEHRGGGTEAFF. CDR3 DNA sequence: TGTGCCAGCAGCGAACACAGGGGGGGCGGCACTGAAGCTTTCTTT.

This clone has just one count. J is TRBJ2-3 and V is TRBV5-1, with 9 bases that match TRBD1. The J segment lost 1 base and the V segment lost 0 bases, leaving 6 bases of the junction unmatched. The germline V gene encodes CDR1 SGHRS and CDR2 YFSETQ. The CDR3 has 17 amino acids. The CDR3 sequence: CASSLAPRTGGTDTQYF. The CDR3 nucleotides read TGCGCCAGCAGCTTGGCCCCACGGACAGGGGGCACAGATACGCAGTATTTT.

This clone came up once. The chain is built from TRBV28 and TRBJ2-1, with 7 bases that match TRBD2. This CDR3 has 14 residues. The germline V gene encodes CDR1 MDHEN and CDR2 SYDVKM. V shed 3 bases, J shed 6 bases, and the junction held 5 bases outside the gene matches. The chain's CDR3 is CASSFWGGGNEQFF. The CDR3 region has the DNA TGTGCCAGCAGTTTCTGGGGGGGAGGCAATGAGCAGTTCTTC. The entire variable domain, with the rest obtained from reference TRBV28 and TRBJ2-1, is as follows: DVKVTQSSRYLVKRTGEKVFLECVQDMDHENMFWYRQDPGLGLRLIYFSYDVKMKEKGDIPEGYSVSREKKERFSLILESASTNQTSMYLCASSFWGGGNEQFFGPGTRLTVL.

The chain employs TRBV5-1 and TRBJ2-1; 9 nucleotides line up with TRBD1. V dropped 4 bases and J dropped 1; count of bases not matched to a gene: 12. The CDR3 covers 18 residues. Germline values: CDR1 SGHRS, CDR2 YFSETQ. In DNA form, the CDR3 reads TGCGCCAGCAGCGGGGCCGGACAGGGGAGTCTTTCCTACAATGAGCAGTTCTTC. This codes for CASSGAGQGSLSYNEQFF.

This rearrangement joins TRBV6-6 to TRBJ2-5; weak D call: TRBD2 (6 bases). This CDR3 comprises 12 residues. CDR1 and CDR2 from the germline V gene are MNHNY and SVGAGI (reference sequence). Trimming removed 4 bases from V and 6 bases from J, with 9 bases in between. This chain's CDR3 is CASSWRDQTQYF. DNA for the CDR3: TGTGCCAGCAGTTGGAGGGATCAGACCCAGTACTTC.

In this sample, this clone turned up a few times. The chain joins TRBV14 to TRBJ2-7, with 7 bases that match TRBD1. Trimming cost V 0 bases and J 1 base; bases outside gene matches: 6. The CDR3 spans 16 residues. CDR1 and CDR2 from the germline V gene are SGHDN and FVKESK. CDR3 residues: CASSQDDRQGSYEQYF. The CDR3 region has the DNA TGTGCCAGCAGCCAAGATGATAGACAGGGTTCCTACGAGCAGTACTTC.

The rearrangement joins TRBV27 to TRBJ2-1, with D perhaps TRBD2 (5 bases). Germline V gene sequence: CDR1 MNHEY, CDR2 SMNVEV (reference sequence). Trimming stripped 4 bases from V and 4 bases from J, with 14 bases between. The CDR3 has 15 amino acids. CDR3 nucleotide sequence: TGTGCCAGCAGTTCCCAGTTGAGGGTTTACAATGAGCAGTTCTTC. It yields the protein CASSSQLRVYNEQFF.

This clone was seen only once. The CDR3 reads CASSLGTGGETQYF. DNA of the CDR3: TGTGCCAGTAGCCTGGGGACAGGCGGCGAGACCCAGTACTTC. The genes are TRBV19 and TRBJ2-5; 8 bases match TRBD1. Germline assignment: CDR1 LNHDA and CDR2 SQIVND (reference sequence). Unmatched junction bases numbered 8, after V lost 6 bases and J lost 5 bases. The CDR3 is 14 residues long. Using reference TRBV19 and TRBJ2-5 for the parts outside the CDR3, the full variable domain is DGGITQSPKYLFRKEGQNVTLSCEQNLNHDAMYWYRQDPGQGLRLIYYSQIVNDFQKGDIAEGYSVSREKKESFPLTVTSAQKNPTAFYLCASSLGTGGETQYFGPGTRLLVL.

This clone turned up a few times. The J gene is TRBJ2-1, the V gene TRBV7-2, with D perhaps given as TRBD1 or TRBD2 (5 bases each). Between the trimmed V and J ends, which lost 2 bases and 0 bases, there was a span of 8 bases. This CDR3 is built from 15 residues. Per the germline V gene, CDR1 is SGHTA and CDR2 is FQGNSA. The CDR3 bases are TGTGCCAGCAGCTTATGGGGGAGCTCCTACAATGAGCAGTTCTTC. It encodes CASSLWGSSYNEQFF.

The V call is TRBV29-1, the J call TRBJ2-5; D is tentatively TRBD1 or TRBD2 (6 bases each). Germline V gene data show CDR1 as SQVTM and CDR2 as ANQGSEA. The V end lost 2 bases, the J end lost 5 bases, and 21 bases lay between the germline ends. The CDR3 is made up of 16 amino acids. CDR3 in DNA: TGCAGCGTTGAAATAGGCTCCGCGGGACATCGCGAGACCCAGTACTTC. It codes for CSVEIGSAGHRETQYF.

The chain uses TRBV28 and TRBJ2-1; 12 nucleotides line up with TRBD2. The CDR3 has 18 residues. V shed 3 bases and J 0 bases; nucleotides not matched to a gene: 6. The V gene's germline CDR1 is MDHEN and CDR2 SYDVKM. The CDR3 sequence: CASSLGLAGGSSYNEQFF. The CDR3, as DNA: TGTGCCAGCAGTTTGGGGCTAGCGGGAGGGAGCTCCTACAATGAGCAGTTCTTC.

V usage is TRBV19 and J usage is TRBJ2-3; 9 bases map to TRBD1. Losses at the gene ends were 6 bases for V and 3 bases for J; bases not matched to a gene: 10. The CDR3 runs 16 residues. In germline, CDR1 is LNHDA, CDR2 SQIVND (reference sequence). CDR3 coding DNA: TGTGCCAGTAGACAGTACGGACAGGGGAGGACAGATACGCAGTATTTT. This sequence encodes CASRQYGQGRTDTQYF.

The rearrangement joins TRBV7-9 to TRBJ1-4, with a possible D match to TRBD1 (6 bases). V lost 2 bases to trimming and J lost 7 bases, with 11 bases between them. The CDR3 has 14 residues. Per germline, CDR1 SEHNR and CDR2 FQNEAQ (reference sequence). The CDR3 sequence is CASSLQQGLEKLFF. In DNA form, the CDR3 reads TGTGCCAGCAGCTTACAACAGGGCCTTGAAAAACTGTTTTTT.

The chain uses TRBV6-1 and TRBJ2-7; 10 bases are a match to TRBD2. V gave up 10 bases and J gave up 2 bases; unmatched junction bases: 5. The CDR3 has 13 amino acids. Germline CDR1 MNHNS, CDR2 SASEGT. CDR3 amino acids: CATHLAGAYEQYF. The CDR3 DNA reads as TGTGCCACCCATCTAGCGGGGGCCTACGAGCAGTACTTC.

This chain links TRBV6-5 with TRBJ2-7; no firm D call. Trimming took off 5 bases at V and 2 bases at J, with 7 bases between the two ends. CDR1 MNHEY and CDR2 SVGAGI come from the germline V gene. The CDR3 has 12 residues. The CDR3 here is CASSGQTYEQYF. The CDR3 coding sequence is TGTGCCAGCAGTGGGCAGACCTACGAGCAGTACTTC.

The chain is built from TRBV5-1 and TRBJ1-1; possible D gene TRBD1, 6 bases. The CDR3 is 15 amino acids. Trimming left V 3 bases short and J 2 bases short, with 14 bases between. The germline gives CDR1 SGHRS, CDR2 YFSETQ. As DNA, the CDR3 is TGCGCCAGCAGCTCGTTCCTGACAGGAAACACTGAAGCTTTCTTT. It is translated as CASSSFLTGNTEAFF.

This chain joins TRBV30 and TRBJ2-3; the D gene is possibly TRBD2 (6 bases). The CDR3 has 15 residues. V shed 0 bases and J shed 0 bases, with 10 bases lying between them. Germline V lookup: CDR1 GTSNPN, CDR2 SVGIG (reference sequence). CDR3 amino acids: CAWSVGLTSTDTQYF. DNA of the CDR3: TGTGCCTGGAGTGTAGGACTAACTAGCACAGATACGCAGTATTTT.

The CDR3 loop is CASSLEAAYEQYF. Written as DNA, the CDR3 is TGTGCCAGCAGCTTGGAGGCGGCCTACGAGCAGTACTTC. The V call is TRBV5-6, the J call TRBJ2-7; D is unclear. CDR1 SGHDT and CDR2 YYEEEE come from the germline V gene. V shed 0 bases and J shed 2 bases, with 6 bases lying between them. CDR3 length: 13 amino acids.

The chain uses TRBV18 and TRBJ1-5; D is unclear. Per germline, CDR1 KGHSH and CDR2 LQKENI. Trimming took off 5 bases at V and 3 bases at J, with 11 bases between the two ends. This CDR3 comprises 14 residues. CDR3 coding DNA: TGTGCCAGCTCAGCCGGGGTTTCCAATCAGCCCCAGCATTTT. It specifies CASSAGVSNQPQHF.

The CDR3 is CASSTDRGARNEQFF. The CDR3 DNA reads TGTGCCAGCAGCACCGACAGGGGGGCGAGGAATGAGCAGTTCTTC. This chain links TRBV7-9 with TRBJ2-1, with TRBD1 matching 9 bases. With V trimmed by 5 bases and J by 7 bases, 9 bases remained unmatched. Germline CDR1 reads SEHNR; CDR2 reads FQNEAQ (reference sequence). The CDR3 sequence is 15 residues long.

The CDR3 sequence: CASSPPGTKYEQYF. In nucleotides, the CDR3 is TGTGCCAGCTCACCACCCGGGACAAAATACGAGCAGTACTTC. This rearrangement joins TRBV18 to TRBJ2-7, with D tentatively TRBD1 (6 bases). In germline, CDR1 is KGHSH, CDR2 LQKENI. The germline V and J ends were trimmed by 0 bases and 4 bases, with 10 bases remaining between them. This CDR3 has 14 residues.

The CDR3 region is CASSLSMAGVAYEQYF. For the CDR3, the DNA is TGTGCCAGCAGTTTATCGATGGCGGGGGTAGCCTACGAGCAGTACTTC. This chain links TRBV27 with TRBJ2-7; 7 bases line up with TRBD2. The CDR3 contains 16 residues. V was clipped by 0 bases and J by 2 bases; unmatched bases: 7. The V gene's germline CDR1 is MNHEY and CDR2 SMNVEV (reference sequence).

The V and J genes are TRBV7-4 and TRBJ1-5; TRBD1 agrees at 7 bases. In germline, CDR1 is SGHVT, CDR2 SQSDAQ. V lost 4 bases, J lost 4 bases, and 4 bases stayed unmatched. CDR3 length equals 14 residues. The CDR3 here is CASSSDRENQPQHF. CDR3 DNA sequence: TGTGCCAGCAGCTCTGACAGGGAGAATCAGCCCCAGCATTTT.